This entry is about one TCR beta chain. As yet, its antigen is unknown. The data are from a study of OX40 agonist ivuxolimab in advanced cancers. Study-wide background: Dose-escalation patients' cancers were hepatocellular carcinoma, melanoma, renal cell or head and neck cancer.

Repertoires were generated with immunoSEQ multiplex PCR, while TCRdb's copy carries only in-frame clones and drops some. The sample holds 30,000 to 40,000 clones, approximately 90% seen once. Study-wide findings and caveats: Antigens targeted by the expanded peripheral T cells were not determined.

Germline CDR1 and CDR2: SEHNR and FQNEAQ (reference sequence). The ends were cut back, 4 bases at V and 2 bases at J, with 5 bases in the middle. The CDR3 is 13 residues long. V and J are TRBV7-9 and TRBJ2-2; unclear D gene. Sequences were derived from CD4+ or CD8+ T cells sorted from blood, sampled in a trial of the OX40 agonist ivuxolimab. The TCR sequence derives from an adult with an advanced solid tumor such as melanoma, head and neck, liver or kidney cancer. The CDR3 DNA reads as TGTGCCAGCAGCTCTCTAAACACCGGGGAGCTGTTTTTT. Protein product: CASSSLNTGELFF.